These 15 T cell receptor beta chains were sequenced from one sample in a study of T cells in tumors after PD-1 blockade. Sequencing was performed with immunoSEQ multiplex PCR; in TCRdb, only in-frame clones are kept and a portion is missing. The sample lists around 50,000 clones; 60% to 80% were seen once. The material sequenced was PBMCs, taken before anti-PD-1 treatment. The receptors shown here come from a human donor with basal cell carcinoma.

CDR3 DNA: TGTGCCAGCAGTTATCTTAGCGGCTACGAGCAGTACTTC. It specifies CASSYLSGYEQYF. The chain recombines TRBV6-2 or TRBV6-3 with TRBJ2-7, with a weak D call TRBD2 (6 bases). CDR1 is MNHEY, CDR2 SVGEGT, per germline. The CDR3 spans 13 residues. Trimming left V 3 bases short and J 3 bases short, with 9 bases between.

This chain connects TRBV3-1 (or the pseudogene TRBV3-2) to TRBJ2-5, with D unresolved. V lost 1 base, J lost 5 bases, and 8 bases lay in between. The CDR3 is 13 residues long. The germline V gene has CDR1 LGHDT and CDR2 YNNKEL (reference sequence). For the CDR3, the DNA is TGTGCCAGCAGCCAAGTACCGGGCGAGACCCAGTACTTC. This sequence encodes CASSQVPGETQYF.

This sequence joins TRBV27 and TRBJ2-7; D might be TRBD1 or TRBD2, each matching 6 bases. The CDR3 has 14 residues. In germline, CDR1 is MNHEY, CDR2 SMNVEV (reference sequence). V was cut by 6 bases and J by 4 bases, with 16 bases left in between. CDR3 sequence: CASRGLQGGYEQYF. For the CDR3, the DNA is TGTGCCAGCAGGGGTTTACAGGGAGGTTACGAGCAGTACTTC.

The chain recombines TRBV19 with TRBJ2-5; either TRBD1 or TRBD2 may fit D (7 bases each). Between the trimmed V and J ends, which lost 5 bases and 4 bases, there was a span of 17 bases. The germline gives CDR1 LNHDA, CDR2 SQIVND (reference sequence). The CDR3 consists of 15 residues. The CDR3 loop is CASSPQGRGRETQYF. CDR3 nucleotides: TGTGCCAGTAGTCCCCAGGGGAGGGGGCGAGAGACCCAGTACTTC.

The CDR3 DNA reads as TGTGCCACTTCCGGGACAGGGGGGTACAATGAGCAGTTCTTC. Translated, it gives CATSGTGGYNEQFF. The chain employs TRBV6-5 and TRBJ2-1; 11 bases are a match to TRBD1. Germline values: CDR1 MNHEY, CDR2 SVGAGI. J lost 4 bases, V lost 10 bases, and 6 bases had no gene match. This CDR3 has 14 amino acids.

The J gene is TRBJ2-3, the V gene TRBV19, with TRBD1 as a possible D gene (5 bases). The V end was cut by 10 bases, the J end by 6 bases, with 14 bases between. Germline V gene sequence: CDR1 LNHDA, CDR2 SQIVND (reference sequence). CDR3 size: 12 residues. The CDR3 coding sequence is TGTGCCACGCGACAGTCTGGGGATACGCAGTATTTT. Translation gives CATRQSGDTQYF.

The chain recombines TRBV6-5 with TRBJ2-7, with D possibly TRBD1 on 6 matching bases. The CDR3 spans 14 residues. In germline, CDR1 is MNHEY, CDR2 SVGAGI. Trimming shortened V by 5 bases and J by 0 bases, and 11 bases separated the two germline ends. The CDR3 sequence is CASSLTGISYEQYF. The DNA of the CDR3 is TGTGCCAGCAGTCTCACAGGGATCTCCTACGAGCAGTACTTC.

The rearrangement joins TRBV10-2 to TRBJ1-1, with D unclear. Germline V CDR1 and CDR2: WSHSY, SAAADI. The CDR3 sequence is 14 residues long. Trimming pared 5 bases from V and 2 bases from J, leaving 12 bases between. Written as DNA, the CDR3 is TGCGCCAGCAGTAATAAGGAAGGAAACACTGAAGCTTTCTTT. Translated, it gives CASSNKEGNTEAFF.

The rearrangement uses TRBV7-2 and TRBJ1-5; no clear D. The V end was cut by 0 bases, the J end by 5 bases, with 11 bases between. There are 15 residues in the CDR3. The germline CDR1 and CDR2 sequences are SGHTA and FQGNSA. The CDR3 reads CASSLAVGAHQPQHF. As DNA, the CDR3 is TGTGCCAGCAGCTTAGCGGTCGGTGCGCATCAGCCCCAGCATTTT.

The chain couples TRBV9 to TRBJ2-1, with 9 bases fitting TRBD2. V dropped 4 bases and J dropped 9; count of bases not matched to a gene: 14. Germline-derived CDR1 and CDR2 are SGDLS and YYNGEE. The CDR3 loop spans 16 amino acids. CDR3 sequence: CASSPAGREGLGEQFF. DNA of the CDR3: TGTGCCAGCAGCCCAGCGGGGCGGGAGGGCCTTGGTGAGCAGTTCTTC.

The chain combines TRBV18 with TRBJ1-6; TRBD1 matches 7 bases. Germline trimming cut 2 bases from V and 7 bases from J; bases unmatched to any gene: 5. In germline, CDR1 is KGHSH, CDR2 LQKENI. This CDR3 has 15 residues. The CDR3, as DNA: TGTGCCAGCTCACCATCCCGACAGGGCAATTCACCCCTCCACTTT. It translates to CASSPSRQGNSPLHF.

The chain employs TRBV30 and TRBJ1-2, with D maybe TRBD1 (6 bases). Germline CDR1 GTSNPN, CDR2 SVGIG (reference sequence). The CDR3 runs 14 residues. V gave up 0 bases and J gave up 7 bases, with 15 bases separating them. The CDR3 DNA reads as TGTGCCTGGAGTGTATTACAGGGAGGATCTGGCTACACCTTC. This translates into CAWSVLQGGSGYTF.

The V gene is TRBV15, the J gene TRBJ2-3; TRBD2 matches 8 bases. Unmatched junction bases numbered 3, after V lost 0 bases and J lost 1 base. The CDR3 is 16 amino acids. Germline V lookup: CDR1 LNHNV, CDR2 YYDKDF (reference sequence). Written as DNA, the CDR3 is TGTGCCACCAGCAGAGATCCGCGGGGGGGCACAGATACGCAGTATTTT. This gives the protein CATSRDPRGGTDTQYF.

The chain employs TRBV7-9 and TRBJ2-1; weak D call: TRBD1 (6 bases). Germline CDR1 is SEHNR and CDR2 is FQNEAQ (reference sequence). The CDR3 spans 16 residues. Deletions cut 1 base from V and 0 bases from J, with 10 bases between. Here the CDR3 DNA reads TGTGCCAGCAGCTTAGTCAGGGGCGGCTCCTACAATGAGCAGTTCTTC. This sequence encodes CASSLVRGGSYNEQFF. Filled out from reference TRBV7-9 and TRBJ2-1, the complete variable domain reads DTGVSQNPRHKITKRGQNVTFRCDPISEHNRLYWYRQTLGQGPEFLTYFQNEAQLEKSRLLSDRFSAERPKGSFSTLEIQRTEQGDSAMYLCASSLVRGGSYNEQFFGPGTRLTVL.

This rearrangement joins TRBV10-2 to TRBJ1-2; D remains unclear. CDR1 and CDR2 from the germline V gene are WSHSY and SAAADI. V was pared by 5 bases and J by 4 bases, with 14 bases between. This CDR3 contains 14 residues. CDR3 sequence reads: CASSPQLSTYGYTF. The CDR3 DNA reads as TGCGCCAGCAGTCCCCAGTTGAGCACCTATGGCTACACCTTC.